These 5 T cell receptor beta chains share one sample of origin, sequenced in a study of blood T cell repertoires in COVID-19. Only in-frame clones appear in the TCRdb table, and some are missing; sequencing was by immunoSEQ multiplex PCR. The profile shows about 270,000 clones, 70% to 90% of them singletons. Material: peripheral blood. The origin of the receptors is a young woman with COVID-19, enrolled during active disease.

This clone was recorded once. The J gene is TRBJ1-5, the V gene TRBV7-8; D not resolved. This CDR3 region has 16 residues. The germline V and J ends were trimmed by 1 base and 5 bases, with 15 bases remaining between them. Germline V gene data show CDR1 as SGHVS and CDR2 as FQNEAQ. The CDR3 sequence: CASSLEVVLADQPQHF. The CDR3 region has the DNA TGTGCCAGCAGCTTAGAGGTGGTCCTGGCGGATCAGCCCCAGCATTTT.

The V gene is TRBV6-1, the J gene TRBJ2-7, with a possible D match to TRBD2 (5 bases). CDR1 and CDR2 from the germline V gene are MNHNS and SASEGT. The CDR3 contains 12 residues. V gave up 1 base and J gave up 6 bases, with 7 bases separating them. The CDR3 DNA sequence: TGTGCCAGCAGTGAAGGGGCGGGCGAGCAGTACTTC. Translated, it gives CASSEGAGEQYF.

The chain employs TRBV28 and TRBJ1-1; D is perhaps TRBD1 (6 bases). This CDR3 contains 13 residues. The germline CDR1 and CDR2 sequences are MDHEN and SYDVKM. The V gene lost 7 bases and the J gene lost 2 bases, with 11 bases spanning the gap. CDR3 in DNA: TGTGCCAGCACAGGGGACCCAAACACTGAAGCTTTCTTT. Translating it yields CASTGDPNTEAFF.

This sequence joins TRBV3-1 (or the pseudogene TRBV3-2) and TRBJ1-1; maybe TRBD1 (6 bases). V lost 4 bases, J lost 4 bases, and 10 bases lay in between. Per germline, CDR1 LGHDT and CDR2 YNNKEL (reference sequence). CDR3 length: 13 amino acids. The chain's CDR3 is CASSPGHFTEAFF. The DNA for the CDR3 is TGTGCCAGCAGCCCGGGACATTTCACTGAAGCTTTCTTT.

The chain combines TRBV11-3 with TRBJ2-3; 11 bases agree with TRBD1. CDR1 is SGHNT and CDR2 is YENEEA in the germline V gene. The V segment lost 5 bases and the J segment 2 bases; nucleotides outside the gene matches: 6. CDR3 length: 16 residues. Here the CDR3 reads CASSPRTGGFTDTQYF. CDR3 DNA sequence: TGTGCCAGCAGCCCGAGGACAGGGGGCTTCACAGATACGCAGTATTTT.